This TCR beta chain appears in the sequencing data of a study of T cell repertoires in cytomegalovirus infection. Study-level findings and limits: HLA-C-restricted CMV clonotypes gave the most frequent clonotype in two of eight donors.

The CDR3 is made up of 15 amino acids. MiXCR, applied by TCRdb to the reads, yields one record per CDR3 protein. The repertoire holds some 590,000 distinct CDR3 sequences, with approximately 40% as singletons. In regard to this clonotype: Its target is not known. A junction boundary mismatches the germline segment, possibly from a read error.

The clonotype was recovered from a human donor in good health (CMV status not recorded). Some clones in this sample may be carry-over from other donors' samples. This sequence joins TRBV5-3 and TRBJ2-3, with 7 bases identical to TRBD1. TRBV5-3 counts as an open reading frame of uncertain function. Sequenced here: cultured PBMCs, sampled from culture after CMV antigen stimulation. The CDR3 bases are TGTGCCAGCAGCTCGGGACAGACCTTCACAGATACGCAGTATTTT. This sequence encodes CASSSGQTFTDTQYF.